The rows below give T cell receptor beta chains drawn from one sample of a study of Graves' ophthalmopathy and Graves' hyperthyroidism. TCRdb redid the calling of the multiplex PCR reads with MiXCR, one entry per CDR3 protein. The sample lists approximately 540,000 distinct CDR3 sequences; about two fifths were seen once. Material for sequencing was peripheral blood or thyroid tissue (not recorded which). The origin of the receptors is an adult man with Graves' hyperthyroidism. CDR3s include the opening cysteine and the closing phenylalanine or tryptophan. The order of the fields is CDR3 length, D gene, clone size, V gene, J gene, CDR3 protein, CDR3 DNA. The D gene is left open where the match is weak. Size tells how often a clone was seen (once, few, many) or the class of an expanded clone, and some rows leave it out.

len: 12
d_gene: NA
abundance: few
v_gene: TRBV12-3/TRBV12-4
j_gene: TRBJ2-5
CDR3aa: CASSTLGETRYF
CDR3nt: TGTGCTAGCAGTACCCTAGGGGAGACCCGGTACTTC

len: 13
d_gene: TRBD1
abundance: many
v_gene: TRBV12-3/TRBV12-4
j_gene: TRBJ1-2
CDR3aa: CASRLTGAYGYTF
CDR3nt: TGTGCCAGCAGACTGACAGGGGCCTATGGCTACACCTTC

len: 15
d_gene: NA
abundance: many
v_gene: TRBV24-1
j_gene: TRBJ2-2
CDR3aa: CATSDVGAYTGELFF
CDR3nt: TGTGCCACCAGTGATGTGGGGGCCTACACCGGGGAGCTGTTTTTT

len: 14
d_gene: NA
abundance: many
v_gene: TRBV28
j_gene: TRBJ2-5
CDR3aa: CASSPAGVQETQYF
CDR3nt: TGTGCCAGCAGTCCAGCCGGGGTCCAAGAGACCCAGTACTTC

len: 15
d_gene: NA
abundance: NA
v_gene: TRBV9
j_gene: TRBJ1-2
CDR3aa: CASSVGVGVVSGYTF
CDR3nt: TGTGCCAGCAGCGTAGGGGTAGGGGTGGTTTCTGGCTACACCTTC

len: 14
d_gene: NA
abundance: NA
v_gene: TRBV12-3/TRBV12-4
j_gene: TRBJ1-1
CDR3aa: CASGYGVVNTEAFF
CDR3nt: TGTGCCAGCGGTTACGGGGTGGTGAACACTGAAGCTTTCTTT

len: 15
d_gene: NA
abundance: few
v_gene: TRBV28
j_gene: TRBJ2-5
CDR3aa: CASSLKRTAVETQYF
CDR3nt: TGTGCCAGCAGTTTAAAGAGGACCGCCGTAGAGACCCAGTACTTC

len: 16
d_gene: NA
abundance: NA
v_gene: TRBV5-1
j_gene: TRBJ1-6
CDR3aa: CASSLDRATYNSPLHF
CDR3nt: TGCGCCAGCAGCTTGGACAGGGCGACCTATAATTCACCCCTCCACTTT

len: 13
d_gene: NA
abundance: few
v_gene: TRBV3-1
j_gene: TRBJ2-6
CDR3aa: CASSQDTANVLTF
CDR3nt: TGTGCCAGCAGCCAAGATACGGCCAACGTCCTGACTTTC

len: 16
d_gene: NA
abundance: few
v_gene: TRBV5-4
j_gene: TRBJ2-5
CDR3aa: CASSLPPGTAQETQYF
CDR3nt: TGTGCCAGCAGCTTGCCCCCTGGGACCGCTCAAGAGACCCAGTACTTC

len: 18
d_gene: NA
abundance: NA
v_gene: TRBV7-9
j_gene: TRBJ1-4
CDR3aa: CASSFYICSARTNEKLFF
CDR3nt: NA

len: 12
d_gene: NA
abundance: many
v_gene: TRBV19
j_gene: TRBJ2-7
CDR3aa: CASSTPPYEQYF
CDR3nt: TGTGCCAGTAGTACTCCCCCCTACGAGCAGTACTTC

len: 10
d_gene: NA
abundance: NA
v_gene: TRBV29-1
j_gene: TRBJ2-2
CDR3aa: CSVAKGEGFF
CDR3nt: TGCAGCGTTGCAAAGGGTGAGGGGTTTTTT

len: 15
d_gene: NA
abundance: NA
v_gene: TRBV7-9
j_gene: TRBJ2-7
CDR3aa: CASSFRDIYSYEQYF
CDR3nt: TGTGCCAGCAGCTTCCGGGACATTTACTCCTACGAGCAGTACTTC

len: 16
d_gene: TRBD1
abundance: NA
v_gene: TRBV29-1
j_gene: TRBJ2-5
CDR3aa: CSVLPTGPNTGETQYF
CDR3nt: TGCAGCGTCCTCCCGACAGGGCCGAACACCGGGGAGACCCAGTACTTC

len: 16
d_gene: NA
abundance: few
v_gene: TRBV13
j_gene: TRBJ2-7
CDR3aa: CASSLTLGTPGSEQYF
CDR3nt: TGTGCCAGCAGCTTGACCCTGGGGACCCCCGGAAGCGAGCAGTACTTC

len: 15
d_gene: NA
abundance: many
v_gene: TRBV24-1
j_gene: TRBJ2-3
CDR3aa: CATSVGTTSTDTQYF
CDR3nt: TGTGCCACCAGTGTGGGGACAACTAGCACAGATACGCAGTATTTT

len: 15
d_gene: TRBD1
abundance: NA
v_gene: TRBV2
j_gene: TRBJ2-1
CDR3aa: CASSRDRGNYNEQFF
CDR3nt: TGTGCCAGCAGTCGGGACAGGGGGAATTACAATGAGCAGTTCTTC

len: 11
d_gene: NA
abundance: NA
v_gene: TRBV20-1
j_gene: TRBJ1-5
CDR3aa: CSARGDRESPF
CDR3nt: TGCAGTGCTAGGGGGGACCGCGAAAGTCCTTTT

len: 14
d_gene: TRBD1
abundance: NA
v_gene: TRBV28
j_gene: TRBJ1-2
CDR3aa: CASIRTGVYYGYTF
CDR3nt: TGTGCCAGCATACGAACAGGGGTGTATTATGGCTACACCTTC

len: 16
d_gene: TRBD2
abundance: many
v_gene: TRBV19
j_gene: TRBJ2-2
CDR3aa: CASSNGLAVDTGELFF
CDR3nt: TGTGCCAGTAGTAACGGACTAGCGGTTGACACCGGGGAGCTGTTTTTT

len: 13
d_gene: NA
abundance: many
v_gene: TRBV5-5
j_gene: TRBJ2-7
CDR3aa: CASSLDLMYEQYF
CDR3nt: TGTGCCAGCAGCTTGGATTTGATGTACGAGCAGTACTTC

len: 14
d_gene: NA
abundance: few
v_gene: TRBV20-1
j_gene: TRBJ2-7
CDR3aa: CSARDRQVTYEQYF
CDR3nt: TGCAGTGCTAGAGATCGGCAGGTGACCTACGAGCAGTACTTC

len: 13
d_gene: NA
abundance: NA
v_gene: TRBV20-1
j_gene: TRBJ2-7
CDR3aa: CSASFLAGHEQYF
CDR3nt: TGCAGTGCTAGTTTCCTCGCGGGGCACGAGCAGTACTTC

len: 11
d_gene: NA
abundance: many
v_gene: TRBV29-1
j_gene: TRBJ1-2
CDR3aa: CSVNPGQLYTF
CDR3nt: TGCAGCGTCAATCCCGGACAACTCTACACCTTC

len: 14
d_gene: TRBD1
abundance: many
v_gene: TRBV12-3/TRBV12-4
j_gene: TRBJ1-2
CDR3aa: CASSFAGGAYGYTF
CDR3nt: TGTGCCAGCAGCTTTGCAGGGGGCGCGTATGGCTACACCTTC

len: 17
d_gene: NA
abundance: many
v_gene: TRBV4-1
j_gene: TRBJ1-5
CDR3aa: CASSQDGEGLLSQPQHF
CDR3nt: TGCGCCAGCAGCCAAGATGGAGAAGGGCTTCTCTCTCAGCCCCAGCATTTT

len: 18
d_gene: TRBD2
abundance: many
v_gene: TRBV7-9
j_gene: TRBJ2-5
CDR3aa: CASSLGLAGGKDQETQYF
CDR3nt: TGTGCCAGCAGCTTAGGACTAGCGGGGGGCAAAGACCAAGAGACCCAGTACTTC

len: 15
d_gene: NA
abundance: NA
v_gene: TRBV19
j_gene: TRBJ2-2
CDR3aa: CASSFRGATTGELFF
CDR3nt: TGTGCCAGTAGTTTTCGGGGGGCGACCACCGGGGAGCTGTTTTTT

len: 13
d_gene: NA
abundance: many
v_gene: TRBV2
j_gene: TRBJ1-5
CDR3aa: CASRKGGNQPQHF
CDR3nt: TGTGCCAGCAGAAAGGGTGGCAATCAGCCCCAGCATTTT

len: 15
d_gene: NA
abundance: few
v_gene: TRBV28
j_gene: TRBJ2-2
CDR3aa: CASSPTLANTGELFF
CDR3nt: TGTGCCAGCAGCCCGACATTAGCGAACACCGGGGAGCTGTTTTTT

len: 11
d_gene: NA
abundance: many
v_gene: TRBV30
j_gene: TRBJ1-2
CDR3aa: CACGRTYGYTF
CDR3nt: TGTGCCTGTGGTAGGACCTATGGCTACACCTTC

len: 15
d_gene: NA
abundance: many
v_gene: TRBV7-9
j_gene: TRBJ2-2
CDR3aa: CASSLGLINTGELFF
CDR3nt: TGTGCCAGCAGCTTGGGACTTATTAACACCGGGGAGCTGTTTTTT

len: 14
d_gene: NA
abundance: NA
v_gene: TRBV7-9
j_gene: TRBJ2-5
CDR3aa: CASSMGGLSETQYF
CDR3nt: TGTGCCAGCAGCATGGGGGGGCTCAGTGAGACCCAGTACTTC

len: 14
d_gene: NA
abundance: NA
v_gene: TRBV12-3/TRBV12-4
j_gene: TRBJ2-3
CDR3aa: CASSFIGGPDTQYF
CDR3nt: TGTGCCAGCAGTTTCATTGGGGGCCCAGATACGCAGTATTTT

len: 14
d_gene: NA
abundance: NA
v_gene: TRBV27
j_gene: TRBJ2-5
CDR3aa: CASSLSWGEETQYF
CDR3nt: TGTGCCAGCAGTTTATCGTGGGGCGAAGAGACCCAGTACTTC

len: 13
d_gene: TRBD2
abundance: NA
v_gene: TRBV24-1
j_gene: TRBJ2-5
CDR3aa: CATSAGQREPQYF
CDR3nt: TGTGCCACCAGTGCGGGCCAGCGGGAGCCCCAGTACTTC

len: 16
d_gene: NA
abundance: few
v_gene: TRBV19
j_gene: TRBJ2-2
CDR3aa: CASSIAGRQNTGELFF
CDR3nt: TGTGCCAGTAGTATAGCGGGGCGGCAGAACACCGGGGAGCTGTTTTTT